This is a list of T cell receptor beta chains from one sample in a study of metastatic and nonmetastatic thyroid tumors. TCRdb re-called the PCR reads with MiXCR. The sample has approximately 17,000 clones, 27% seen once. The specimen sequenced was adjacent normal tissue. All receptors come from a female donor with papillary thyroid cancer or a benign thyroid nodule (not recorded which). Some clones in this sample may be carry-over from other donors' samples. The CDR3 runs from the conserved cysteine through the conserved F or W. Each record gives: V gene, CDR3 length, J gene, CDR3 protein.

V gene: TRBV28
CDR3 length: 13
J gene: TRBJ1-5
CDR3 protein: CASSLDSNQPQHF

V gene: TRBV6-1
CDR3 length: 16
J gene: TRBJ2-3
CDR3 protein: CASSTRLAGDAHTQYF

V gene: TRBV28
CDR3 length: 13
J gene: TRBJ1-3
CDR3 protein: CASAPGQGNTIYF

V gene: TRBV20-1
CDR3 length: 15
J gene: TRBJ2-5
CDR3 protein: CSARDSDRIEETQYF

V gene: TRBV5-1
CDR3 length: 14
J gene: TRBJ2-6
CDR3 protein: CASSLFSGANVLTF

V gene: TRBV25-1
CDR3 length: 11
J gene: TRBJ1-2
CDR3 protein: CASSDTGGYTF

V gene: TRBV6-5
CDR3 length: 12
J gene: TRBJ2-7
CDR3 protein: CASSYGGLGRYF

V gene: TRBV6-1
CDR3 length: 12
J gene: TRBJ2-1
CDR3 protein: CATLDPHNEQFF

V gene: TRBV28
CDR3 length: 14
J gene: TRBJ2-7
CDR3 protein: CASSTLLQQYEQYF

V gene: TRBV2
CDR3 length: 14
J gene: TRBJ1-1
CDR3 protein: CASSEDRRDTEAFF

V gene: TRBV10-2
CDR3 length: 12
J gene: TRBJ1-2
CDR3 protein: CASRTVNYGYTF

V gene: TRBV20-1
CDR3 length: 13
J gene: TRBJ2-7
CDR3 protein: CSARRAGPYEQYF

V gene: TRBV6-5
CDR3 length: 14
J gene: TRBJ1-1
CDR3 protein: CASSYGREGPEAFF

V gene: TRBV6-1
CDR3 length: 15
J gene: TRBJ1-5
CDR3 protein: CASRRRTGSNQPQHF

V gene: TRBV10-2
CDR3 length: 15
J gene: TRBJ2-7
CDR3 protein: CASRASGQLSDEQYF

V gene: TRBV18
CDR3 length: 14
J gene: TRBJ1-2
CDR3 protein: CASSPAGSGDGYTF

V gene: TRBV28
CDR3 length: 14
J gene: TRBJ2-7
CDR3 protein: CSGRGGRSSYEQYF

V gene: TRBV3-1
CDR3 length: 16
J gene: TRBJ2-3
CDR3 protein: CASSQERGGSTDTQYF